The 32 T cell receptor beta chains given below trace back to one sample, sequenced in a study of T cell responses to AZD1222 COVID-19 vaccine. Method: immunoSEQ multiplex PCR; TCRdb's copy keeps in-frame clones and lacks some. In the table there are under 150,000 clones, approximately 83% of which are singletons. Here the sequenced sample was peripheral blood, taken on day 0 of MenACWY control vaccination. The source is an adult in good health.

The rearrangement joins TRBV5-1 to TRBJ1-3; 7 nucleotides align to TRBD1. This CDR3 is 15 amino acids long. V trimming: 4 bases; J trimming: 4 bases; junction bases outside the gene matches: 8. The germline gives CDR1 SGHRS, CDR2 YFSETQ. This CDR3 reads CASSRDRASGNTIYF. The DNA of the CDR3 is TGCGCCAGCAGCCGCGACAGGGCTTCGGGAAACACCATATATTTT.

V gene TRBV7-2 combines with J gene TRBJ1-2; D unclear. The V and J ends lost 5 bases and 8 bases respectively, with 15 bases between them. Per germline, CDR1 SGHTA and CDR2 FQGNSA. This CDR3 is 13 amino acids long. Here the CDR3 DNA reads TGTGCCAGCAGCGCCCGAGATGGCAGGGGCTACACCTTC. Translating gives CASSARDGRGYTF. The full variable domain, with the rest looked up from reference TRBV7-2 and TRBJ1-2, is GAGVSQSPSNKVTEKGKDVELRCDPISGHTALYWYRQSLGQGLEFLIYFQGNSAPDKSGLPSDRFSAERTGGSVSTLTIQRTQQEDSAVYLCASSARDGRGYTFGSGTRLTVV.

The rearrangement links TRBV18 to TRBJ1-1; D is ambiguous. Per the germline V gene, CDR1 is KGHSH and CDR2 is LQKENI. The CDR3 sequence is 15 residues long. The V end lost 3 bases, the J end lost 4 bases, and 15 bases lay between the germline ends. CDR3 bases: TGTGCCAGCTCACCTCTCATTACAGCGGGCACTGAAGCTTTCTTT. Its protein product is CASSPLITAGTEAFF.

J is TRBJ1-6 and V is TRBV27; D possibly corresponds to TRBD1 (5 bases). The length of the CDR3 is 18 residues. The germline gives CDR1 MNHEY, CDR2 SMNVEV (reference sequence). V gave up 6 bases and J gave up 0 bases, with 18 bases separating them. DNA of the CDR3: TGTGCCAGCAGCCCCCGGGGGAGGGCAAGCTCCTATAATTCACCCCTCCACTTT. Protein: CASSPRGRASSYNSPLHF.

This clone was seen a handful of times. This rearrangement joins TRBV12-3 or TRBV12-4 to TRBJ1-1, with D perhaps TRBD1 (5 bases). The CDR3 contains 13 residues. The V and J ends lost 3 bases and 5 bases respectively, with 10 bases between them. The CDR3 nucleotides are TGTGCCAGCAGTTTTGGGCGACAGACTGAAGCTTTCTTT. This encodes CASSFGRQTEAFF.

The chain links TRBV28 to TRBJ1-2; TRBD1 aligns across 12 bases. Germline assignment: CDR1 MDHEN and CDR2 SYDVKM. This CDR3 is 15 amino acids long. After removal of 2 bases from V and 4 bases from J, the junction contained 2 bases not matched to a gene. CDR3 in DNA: TGTGCCAGCAGTTTAGAGGGACAGGGGGCCTATGGCTACACCTTC. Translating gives CASSLEGQGAYGYTF.

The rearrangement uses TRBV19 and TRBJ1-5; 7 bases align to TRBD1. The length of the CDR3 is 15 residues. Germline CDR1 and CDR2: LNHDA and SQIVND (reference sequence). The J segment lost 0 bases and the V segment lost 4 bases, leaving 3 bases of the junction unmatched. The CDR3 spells CASSRQGHSNQPQHF. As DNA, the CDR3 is TGTGCCAGTAGTAGACAGGGCCATAGCAATCAGCCCCAGCATTTT.

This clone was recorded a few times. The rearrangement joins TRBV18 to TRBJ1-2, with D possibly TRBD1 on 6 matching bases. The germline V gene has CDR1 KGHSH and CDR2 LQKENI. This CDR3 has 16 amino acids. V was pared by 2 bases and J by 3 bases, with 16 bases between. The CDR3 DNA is TGTGCCAGCTCACCAAGTATCGGGCAGGGGTACTATGGCTACACCTTC. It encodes CASSPSIGQGYYGYTF.

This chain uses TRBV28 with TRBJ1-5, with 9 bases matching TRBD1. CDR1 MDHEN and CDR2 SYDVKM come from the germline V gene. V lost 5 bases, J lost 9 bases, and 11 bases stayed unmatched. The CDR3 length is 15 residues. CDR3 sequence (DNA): TGTGCCAGCAGTCCGGACAGGGGTTTGGGGTGGCCCCAGCATTTT. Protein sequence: CASSPDRGLGWPQHF.

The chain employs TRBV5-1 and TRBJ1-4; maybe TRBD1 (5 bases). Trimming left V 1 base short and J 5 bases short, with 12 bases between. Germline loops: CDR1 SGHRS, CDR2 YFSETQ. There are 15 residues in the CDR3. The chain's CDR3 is CASSLTGYLNEKLFF. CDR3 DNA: TGCGCCAGCAGCTTGACAGGTTACCTCAATGAAAAACTGTTTTTT.

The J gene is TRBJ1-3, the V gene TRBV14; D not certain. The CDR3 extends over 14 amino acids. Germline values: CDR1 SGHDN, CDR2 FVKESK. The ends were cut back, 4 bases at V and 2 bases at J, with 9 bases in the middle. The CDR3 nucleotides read TGTGCCAGCAGCCTTGGGTGGGCTGGAAACACCATATATTTT. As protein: CASSLGWAGNTIYF.

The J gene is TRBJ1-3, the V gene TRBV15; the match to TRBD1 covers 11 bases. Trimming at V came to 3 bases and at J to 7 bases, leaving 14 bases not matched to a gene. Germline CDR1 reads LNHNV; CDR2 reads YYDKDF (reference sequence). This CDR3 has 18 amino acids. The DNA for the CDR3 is TGTGCCACCAGCAGTGGGTGGACCGGGACAGGGGGTCGGAACACCATATATTTT. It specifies CATSSGWTGTGGRNTIYF.

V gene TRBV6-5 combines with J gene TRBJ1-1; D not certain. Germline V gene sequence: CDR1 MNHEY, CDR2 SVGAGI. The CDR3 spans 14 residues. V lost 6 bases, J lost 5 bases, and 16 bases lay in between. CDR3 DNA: TGTGCCAGCAGCCTGTCGTTGTACAAAACTGAAGCTTTCTTT. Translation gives CASSLSLYKTEAFF.

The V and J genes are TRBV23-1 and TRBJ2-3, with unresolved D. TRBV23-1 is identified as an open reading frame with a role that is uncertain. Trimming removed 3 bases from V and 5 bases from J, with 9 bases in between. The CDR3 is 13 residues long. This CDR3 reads CASSHGSLDTQYF. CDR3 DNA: TGCGCCAGCAGTCACGGGTCCCTAGATACGCAGTATTTT.

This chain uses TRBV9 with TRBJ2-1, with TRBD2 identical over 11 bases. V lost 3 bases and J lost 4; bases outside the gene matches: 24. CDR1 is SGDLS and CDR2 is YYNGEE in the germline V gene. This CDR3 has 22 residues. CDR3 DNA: TGTGCCAGCAGCGACCGAGAGAGACCGATACTAGCGGGGGACCTAACATACAATGAGCAGTTCTTC. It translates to CASSDRERPILAGDLTYNEQFF.

CDR3 loop: CASSEGRGGVGGYTF. The CDR3 nucleotides read TGTGCCAGCAGCGAGGGACGGGGGGGAGTTGGAGGCTACACCTTC. This chain uses TRBV7-2 with TRBJ1-2, with D possibly being TRBD1 (5 bases). The CDR3 length is 15 residues. V was trimmed by 5 bases and J by 8 bases, leaving 21 bases between them. Germline V CDR1 and CDR2: SGHTA, FQGNSA.

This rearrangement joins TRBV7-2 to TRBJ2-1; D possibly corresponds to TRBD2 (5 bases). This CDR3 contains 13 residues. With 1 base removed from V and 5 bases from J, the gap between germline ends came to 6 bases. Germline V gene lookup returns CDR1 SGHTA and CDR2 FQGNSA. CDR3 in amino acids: CASSLGGHNEQFF. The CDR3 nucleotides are TGTGCCAGCAGCTTAGGAGGGCACAATGAGCAGTTCTTC.

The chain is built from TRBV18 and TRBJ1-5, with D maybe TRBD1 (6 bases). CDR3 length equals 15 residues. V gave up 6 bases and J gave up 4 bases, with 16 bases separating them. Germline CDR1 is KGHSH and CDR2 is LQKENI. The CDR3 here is CASSHRVGTNQPQHF. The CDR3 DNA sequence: TGTGCCAGCTCCCACAGGGTTGGGACTAATCAGCCCCAGCATTTT.

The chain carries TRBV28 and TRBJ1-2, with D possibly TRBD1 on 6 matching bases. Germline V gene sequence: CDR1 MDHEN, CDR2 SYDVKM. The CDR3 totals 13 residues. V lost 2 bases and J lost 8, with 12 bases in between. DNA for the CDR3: TGTGCCAGCAGTTTAACGGGGGGGCAAGGCTACACCTTC. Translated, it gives CASSLTGGQGYTF.

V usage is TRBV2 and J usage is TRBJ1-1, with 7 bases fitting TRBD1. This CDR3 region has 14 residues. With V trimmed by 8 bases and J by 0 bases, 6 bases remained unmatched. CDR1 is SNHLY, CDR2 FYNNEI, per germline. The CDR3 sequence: CASGGDRLNTEAFF. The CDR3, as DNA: TGTGCCAGCGGAGGGGACAGATTGAACACTGAAGCTTTCTTT.

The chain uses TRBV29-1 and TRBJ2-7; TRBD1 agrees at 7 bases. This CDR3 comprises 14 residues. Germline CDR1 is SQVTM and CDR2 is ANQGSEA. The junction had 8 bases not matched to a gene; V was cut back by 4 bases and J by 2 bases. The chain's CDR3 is CSVGGGRRPYEQYF. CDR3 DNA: TGCAGCGTTGGAGGGGGCAGGCGCCCCTACGAGCAGTACTTC.

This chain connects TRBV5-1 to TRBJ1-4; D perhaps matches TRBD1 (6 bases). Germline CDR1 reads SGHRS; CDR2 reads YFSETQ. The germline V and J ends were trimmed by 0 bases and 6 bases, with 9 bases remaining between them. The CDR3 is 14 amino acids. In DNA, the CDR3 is TGCGCCAGCAGCTTGGGCGGACAGTATGAAAAACTGTTTTTT. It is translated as CASSLGGQYEKLFF.

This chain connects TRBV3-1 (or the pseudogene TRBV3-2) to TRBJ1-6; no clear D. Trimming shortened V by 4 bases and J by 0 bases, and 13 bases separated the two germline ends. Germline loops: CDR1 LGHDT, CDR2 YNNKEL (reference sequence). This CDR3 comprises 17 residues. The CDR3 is CASSPTHMSSYNSPLHF. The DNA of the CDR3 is TGTGCCAGCAGCCCCACCCACATGAGCTCCTATAATTCACCCCTCCACTTT.

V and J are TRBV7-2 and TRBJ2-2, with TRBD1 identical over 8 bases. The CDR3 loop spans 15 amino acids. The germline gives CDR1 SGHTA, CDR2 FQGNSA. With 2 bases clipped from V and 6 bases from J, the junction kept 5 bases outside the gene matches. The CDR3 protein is CASSLQGAGAGELFF. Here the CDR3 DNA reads TGTGCCAGCAGCTTACAGGGGGCTGGGGCCGGGGAGCTGTTTTTT.

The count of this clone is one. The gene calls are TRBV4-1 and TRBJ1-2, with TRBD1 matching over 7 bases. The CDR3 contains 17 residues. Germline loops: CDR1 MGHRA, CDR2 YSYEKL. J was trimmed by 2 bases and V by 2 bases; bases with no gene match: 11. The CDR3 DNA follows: TGCGCCAGCAGCCAACGCAGGGGGAGTACTCTGAACTATGGCTACACCTTC. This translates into CASSQRRGSTLNYGYTF.

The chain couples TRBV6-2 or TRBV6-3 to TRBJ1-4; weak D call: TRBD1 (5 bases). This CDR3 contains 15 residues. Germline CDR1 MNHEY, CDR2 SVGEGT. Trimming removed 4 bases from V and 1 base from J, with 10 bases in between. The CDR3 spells CASSSRDGTNEKLFF. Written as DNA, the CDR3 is TGTGCCAGCAGTTCCCGGGACGGAACTAATGAAAAACTGTTTTTT.

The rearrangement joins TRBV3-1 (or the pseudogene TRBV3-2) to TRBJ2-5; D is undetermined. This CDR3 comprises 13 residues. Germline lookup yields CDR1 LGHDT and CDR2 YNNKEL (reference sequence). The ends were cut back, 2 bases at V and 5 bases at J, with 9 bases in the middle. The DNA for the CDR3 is TGTGCCAGCAGCCAATCATTCGTGGAGACCCAGTACTTC. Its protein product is CASSQSFVETQYF.

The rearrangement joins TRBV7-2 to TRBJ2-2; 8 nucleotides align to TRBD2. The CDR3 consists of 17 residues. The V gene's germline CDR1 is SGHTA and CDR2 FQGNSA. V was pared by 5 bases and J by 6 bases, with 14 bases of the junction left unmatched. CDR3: CASSPWGVAGISGELFF. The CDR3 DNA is TGTGCCAGCAGCCCCTGGGGGGTAGCGGGAATCTCCGGGGAGCTGTTTTTT.

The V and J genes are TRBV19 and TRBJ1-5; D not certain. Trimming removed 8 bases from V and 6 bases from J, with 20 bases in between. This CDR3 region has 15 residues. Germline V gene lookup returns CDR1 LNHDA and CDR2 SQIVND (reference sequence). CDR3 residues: CASLLAGFSGQPQHF. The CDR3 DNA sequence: TGTGCCAGTTTGTTAGCCGGTTTTTCGGGTCAGCCCCAGCATTTT.

CDR3 coding DNA: TGTGCCAGCAGTTTGTCGGGGGGCTTTGGCAATGAGCAGTTCTTC. It specifies CASSLSGGFGNEQFF. This rearrangement joins TRBV6-5 to TRBJ2-1; TRBD2 might be the D (7 bases). V was pared by 4 bases and J by 6 bases, with 16 bases between. This CDR3 has 15 amino acids. Germline V gives CDR1 MNHEY, CDR2 SVGAGI.

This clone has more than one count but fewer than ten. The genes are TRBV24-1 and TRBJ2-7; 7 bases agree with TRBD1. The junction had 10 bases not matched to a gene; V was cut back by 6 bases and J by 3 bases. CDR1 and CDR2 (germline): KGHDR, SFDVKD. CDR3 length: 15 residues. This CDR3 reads CATSRSGTAGYEQYF. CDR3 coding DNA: TGTGCCACCAGTCGTTCCGGGACAGCAGGCTACGAGCAGTACTTC.

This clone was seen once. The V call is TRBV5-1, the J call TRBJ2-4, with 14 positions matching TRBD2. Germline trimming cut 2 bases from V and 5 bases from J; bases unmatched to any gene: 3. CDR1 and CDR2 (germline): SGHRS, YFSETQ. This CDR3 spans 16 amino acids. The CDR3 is CASSFGTSGGQNIQYF. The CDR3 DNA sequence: TGCGCCAGCAGCTTCGGGACTAGCGGGGGCCAAAACATTCAGTACTTC.